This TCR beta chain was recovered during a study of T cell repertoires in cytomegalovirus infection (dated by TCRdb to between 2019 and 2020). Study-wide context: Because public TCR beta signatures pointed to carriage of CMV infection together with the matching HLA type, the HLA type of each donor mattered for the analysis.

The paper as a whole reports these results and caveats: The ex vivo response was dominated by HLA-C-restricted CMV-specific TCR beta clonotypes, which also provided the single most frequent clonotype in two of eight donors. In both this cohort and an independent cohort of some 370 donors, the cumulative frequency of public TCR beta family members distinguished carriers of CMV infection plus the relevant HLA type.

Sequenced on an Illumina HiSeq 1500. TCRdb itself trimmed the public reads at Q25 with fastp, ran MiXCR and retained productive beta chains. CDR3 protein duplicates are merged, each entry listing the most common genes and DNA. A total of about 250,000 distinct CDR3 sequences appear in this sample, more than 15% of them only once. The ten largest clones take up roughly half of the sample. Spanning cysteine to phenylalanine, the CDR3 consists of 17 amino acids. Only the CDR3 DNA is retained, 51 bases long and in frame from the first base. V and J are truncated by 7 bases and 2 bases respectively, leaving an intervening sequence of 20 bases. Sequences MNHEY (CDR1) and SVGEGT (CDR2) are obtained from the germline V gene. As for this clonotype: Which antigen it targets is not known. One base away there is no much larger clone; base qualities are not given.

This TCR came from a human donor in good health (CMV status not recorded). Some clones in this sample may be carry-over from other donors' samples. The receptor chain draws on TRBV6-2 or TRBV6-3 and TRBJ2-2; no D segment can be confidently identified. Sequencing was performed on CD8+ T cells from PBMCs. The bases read TGTGCCAGCATGTCGTATCTTGGGCACACCAACACCGGGGAGCTGTTTTTT. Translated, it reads CASMSYLGHTNTGELFF.